The clone carrying this TCR beta chain has a count of ten or more. This entry is derived from a study of T cells in Graves' hyperthyroidism and ophthalmopathy. CDR3 size: 15 residues. V dropped 3 bases and J dropped 4; count of bases not matched to a gene: 9. From germline, CDR1 is SGDLS and CDR2 YYNGEE. RNA transcripts yielded amplified TCR beta CDR3 regions. During a first-round RT-PCR of the TCR CDR3, the HTBI primer set was used. Each CDR3 protein is one row after TCRdb ran MiXCR on the multiplex PCR reads. The sample shows hundreds of thousands of distinct CDR3 sequences, 25% of them seen only once. An absence of ophthalmopathy progression within 18 months meant stable Graves' hyperthyroidism.

This sequence originates from a man between 50 and 59 years old with Graves' hyperthyroidism. The sequenced sample consisted of blood. The V and J genes are TRBV9 and TRBJ2-5; TRBD1 matches at 7 bases. CDR3 sequence: CASSAQNTGAETQYF. CDR3 DNA sequence: TGTGCCAGCAGCGCACAGAATACAGGGGCAGAGACCCAGTACTTC.